This section outlines one T cell receptor (beta chain) sequence together with its context. TCRdb's table, derived via immunoSEQ multiplex PCR, lists solely in-frame clones and lacks some. Of some 2 million clones listed, about 95% are singletons. The data were obtained in a study of shared clonotypes between healthy human individuals. The CDR3 contains 13 residues. Germline values: CDR1 PRHDT, CDR2 FYEKMQ (reference sequence). Trimming took 0 bases from V and 8 from J, leaving 10 bases between them. Terminally differentiated effector memory CD45RA+ cells were excluded from the naive CD8 cells, which were CD45RO-negative and positively selected for CCR7. The donors were adults (healthy and HIV-negative) with no recent acute infections or vaccinations.

V gene TRBV13 combines with J gene TRBJ1-2; perhaps TRBD1 as D (5 bases). This clonotype was sampled from a man in his late teens or twenties in good health. Sequences were obtained from naive CD8+ T cells sorted from blood. CDR3: CASSLGGELGYTF. The CDR3 coding sequence is TGTGCCAGCAGCTTAGGGGGGGAACTCGGCTACACCTTC.